This T cell receptor beta chain is drawn from a study of metastatic and nonmetastatic thyroid tumors. On the study more broadly: It was across blood and tumor or nodule tissue from malignant and benign thyroid patients that repertoires were compared. Study outcomes and limitations: According to reports, the diversity of TCR beta was significantly higher in malignant thyroid tumors than in benign nodules, and this held in both blood and tumor samples.

Prior to thyroid surgery, none of the patients had received any treatment. CDR3 size: 14 residues. In germline, CDR1 is MNHEY, CDR2 SMNVEV (reference sequence). V lost 8 bases, J lost 4 bases, and 4 bases stayed unmatched. By its share, this clone is medium-sized. Antigen unknown. Authors' processing steps: Using the CDR3 differences seen across clinicopathological groups, the authors built a distant-metastasis classifier for papillary thyroid cancer, which was meant to discriminate distant-metastatic patients. Via MiXCR, TCRdb re-called the PCR reads. TCRdb, not the authors, supplied the V and J calls. The table includes about 27,000 clones, 20% to 30% detected once.

The TCR comes from a female donor with papillary thyroid cancer or a benign thyroid nodule (not recorded which). Some clones in this sample may be carry-over from other donors' samples. This chain links TRBV27 with TRBJ2-1; 11 bases line up with TRBD1. Sequencing was done on a sample of blood. Written as DNA, the CDR3 is TGTGCCAGCGCCCGGGACAGGGGGTACAATGAGCAGTTCTTC. Amino acids: CASARDRGYNEQFF.